This TCR beta chain was identified in a study of blood T cell repertoires in COVID-19. Looked up from germline, CDR1 is ENHRY and CDR2 is SYGVKD. There are 13 residues in the CDR3. The V end was cut by 4 bases, the J end by 6 bases, with 12 bases between. Only in-frame clones appear in the TCRdb table, and some are missing; sequencing was by immunoSEQ multiplex PCR. Among around 120,000 clones listed, roughly 90% were seen once. This TCR was recovered from a man aged 50 to 59 with active COVID-19. The V and J genes are TRBV10-3 and TRBJ1-1; perhaps TRBD1 as D (6 bases). The sample taken for sequencing was peripheral blood. The CDR3 here is CAISAAGVPEAFF. The DNA for the CDR3 is TGTGCCATCAGTGCGGCAGGGGTTCCTGAAGCTTTCTTT.